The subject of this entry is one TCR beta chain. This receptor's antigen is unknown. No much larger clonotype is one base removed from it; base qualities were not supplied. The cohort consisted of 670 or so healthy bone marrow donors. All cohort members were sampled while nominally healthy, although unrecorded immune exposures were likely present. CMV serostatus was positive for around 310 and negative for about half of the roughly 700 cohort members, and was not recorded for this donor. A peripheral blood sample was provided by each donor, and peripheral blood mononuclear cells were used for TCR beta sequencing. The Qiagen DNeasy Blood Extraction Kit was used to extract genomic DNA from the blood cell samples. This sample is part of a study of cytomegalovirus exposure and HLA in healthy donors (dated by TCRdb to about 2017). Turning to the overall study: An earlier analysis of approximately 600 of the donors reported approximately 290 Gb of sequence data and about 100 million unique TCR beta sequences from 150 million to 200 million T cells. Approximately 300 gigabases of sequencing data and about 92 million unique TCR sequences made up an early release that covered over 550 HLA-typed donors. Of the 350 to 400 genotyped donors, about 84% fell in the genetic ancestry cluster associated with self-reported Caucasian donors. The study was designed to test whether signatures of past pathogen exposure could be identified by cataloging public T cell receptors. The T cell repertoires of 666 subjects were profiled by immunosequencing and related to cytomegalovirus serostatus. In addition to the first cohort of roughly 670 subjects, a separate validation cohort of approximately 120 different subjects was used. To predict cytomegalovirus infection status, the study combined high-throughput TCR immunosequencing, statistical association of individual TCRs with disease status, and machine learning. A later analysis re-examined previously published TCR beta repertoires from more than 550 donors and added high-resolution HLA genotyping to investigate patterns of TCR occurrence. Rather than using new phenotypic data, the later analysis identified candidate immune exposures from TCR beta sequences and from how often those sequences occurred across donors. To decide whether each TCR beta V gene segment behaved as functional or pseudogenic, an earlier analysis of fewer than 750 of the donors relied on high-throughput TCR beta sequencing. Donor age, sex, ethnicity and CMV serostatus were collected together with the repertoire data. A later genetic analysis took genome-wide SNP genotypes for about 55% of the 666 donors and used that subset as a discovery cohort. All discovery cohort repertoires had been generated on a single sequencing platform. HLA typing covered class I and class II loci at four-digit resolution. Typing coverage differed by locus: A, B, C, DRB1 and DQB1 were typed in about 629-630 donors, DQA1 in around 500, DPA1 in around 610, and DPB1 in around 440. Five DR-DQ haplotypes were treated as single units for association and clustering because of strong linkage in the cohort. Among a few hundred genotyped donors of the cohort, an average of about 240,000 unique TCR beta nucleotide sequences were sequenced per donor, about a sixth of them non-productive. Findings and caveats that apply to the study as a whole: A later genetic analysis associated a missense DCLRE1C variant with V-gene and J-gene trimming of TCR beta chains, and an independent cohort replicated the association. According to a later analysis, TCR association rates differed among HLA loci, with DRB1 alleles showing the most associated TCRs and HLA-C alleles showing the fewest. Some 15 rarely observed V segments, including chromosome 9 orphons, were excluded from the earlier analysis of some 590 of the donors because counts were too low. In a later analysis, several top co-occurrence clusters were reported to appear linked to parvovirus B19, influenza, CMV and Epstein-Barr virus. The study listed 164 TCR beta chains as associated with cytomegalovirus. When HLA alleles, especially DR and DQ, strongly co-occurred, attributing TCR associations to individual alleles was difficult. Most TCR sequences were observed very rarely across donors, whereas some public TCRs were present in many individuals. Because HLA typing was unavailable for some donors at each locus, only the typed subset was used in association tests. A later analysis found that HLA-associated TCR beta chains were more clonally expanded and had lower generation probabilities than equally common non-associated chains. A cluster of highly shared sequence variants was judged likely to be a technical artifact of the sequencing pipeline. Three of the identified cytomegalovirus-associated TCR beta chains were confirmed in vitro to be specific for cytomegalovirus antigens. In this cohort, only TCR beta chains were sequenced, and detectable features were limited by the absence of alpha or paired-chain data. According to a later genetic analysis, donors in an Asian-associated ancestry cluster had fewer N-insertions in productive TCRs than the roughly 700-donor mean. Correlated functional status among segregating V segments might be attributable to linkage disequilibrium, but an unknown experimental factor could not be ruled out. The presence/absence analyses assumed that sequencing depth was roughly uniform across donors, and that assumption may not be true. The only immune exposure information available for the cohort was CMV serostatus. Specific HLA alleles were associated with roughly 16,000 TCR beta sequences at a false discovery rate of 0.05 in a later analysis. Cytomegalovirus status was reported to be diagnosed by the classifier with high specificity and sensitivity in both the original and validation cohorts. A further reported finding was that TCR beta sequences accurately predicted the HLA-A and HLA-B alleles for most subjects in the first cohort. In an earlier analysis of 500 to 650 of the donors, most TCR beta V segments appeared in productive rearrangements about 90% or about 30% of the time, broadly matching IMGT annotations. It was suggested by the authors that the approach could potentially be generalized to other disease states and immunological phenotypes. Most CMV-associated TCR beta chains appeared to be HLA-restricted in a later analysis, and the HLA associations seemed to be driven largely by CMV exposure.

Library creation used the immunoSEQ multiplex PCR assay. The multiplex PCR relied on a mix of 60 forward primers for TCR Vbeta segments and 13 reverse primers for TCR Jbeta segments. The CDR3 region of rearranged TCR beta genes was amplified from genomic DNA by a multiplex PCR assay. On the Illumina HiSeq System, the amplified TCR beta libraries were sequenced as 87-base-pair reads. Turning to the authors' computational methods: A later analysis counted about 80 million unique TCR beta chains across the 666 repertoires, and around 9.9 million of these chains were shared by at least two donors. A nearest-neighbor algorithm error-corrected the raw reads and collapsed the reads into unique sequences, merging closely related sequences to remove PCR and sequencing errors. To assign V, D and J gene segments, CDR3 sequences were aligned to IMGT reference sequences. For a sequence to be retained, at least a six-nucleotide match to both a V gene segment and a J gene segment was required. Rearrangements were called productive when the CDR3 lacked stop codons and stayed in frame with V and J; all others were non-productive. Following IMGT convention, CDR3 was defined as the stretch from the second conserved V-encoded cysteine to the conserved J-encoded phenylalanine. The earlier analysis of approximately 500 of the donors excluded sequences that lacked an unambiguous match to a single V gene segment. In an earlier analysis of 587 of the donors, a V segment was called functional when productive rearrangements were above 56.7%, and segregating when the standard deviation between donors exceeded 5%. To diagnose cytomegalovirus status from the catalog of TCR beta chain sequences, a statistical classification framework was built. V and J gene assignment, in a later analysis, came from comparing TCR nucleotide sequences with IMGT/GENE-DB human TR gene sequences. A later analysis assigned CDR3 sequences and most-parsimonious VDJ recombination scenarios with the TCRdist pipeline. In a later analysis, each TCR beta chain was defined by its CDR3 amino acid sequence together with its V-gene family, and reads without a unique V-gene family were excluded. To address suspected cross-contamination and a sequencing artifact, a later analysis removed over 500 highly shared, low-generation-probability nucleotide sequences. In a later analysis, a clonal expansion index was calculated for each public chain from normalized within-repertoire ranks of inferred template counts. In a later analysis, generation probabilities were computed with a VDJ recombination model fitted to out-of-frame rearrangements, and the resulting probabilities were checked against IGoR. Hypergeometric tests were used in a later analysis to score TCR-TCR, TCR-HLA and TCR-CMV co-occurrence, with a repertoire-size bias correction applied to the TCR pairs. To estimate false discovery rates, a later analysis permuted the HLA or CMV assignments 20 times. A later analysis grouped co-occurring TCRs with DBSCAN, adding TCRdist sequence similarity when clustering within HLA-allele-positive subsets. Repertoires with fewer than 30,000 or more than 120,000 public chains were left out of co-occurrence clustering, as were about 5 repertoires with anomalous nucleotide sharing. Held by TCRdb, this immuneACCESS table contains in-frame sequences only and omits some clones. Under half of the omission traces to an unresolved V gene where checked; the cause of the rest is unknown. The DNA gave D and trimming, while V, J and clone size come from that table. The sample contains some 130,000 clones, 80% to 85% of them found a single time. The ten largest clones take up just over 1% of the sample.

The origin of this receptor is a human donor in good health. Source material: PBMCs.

Here the CDR3 is given as CASSESRAEAFF. The sequence in DNA is TGTGCCAGCAGTGAATCCCGGGCTGAAGCTTTCTTT. The chain is assembled from TRBV6-1 and TRBJ1-1, with the D segment identity uncertain. The junction carries 7 bases between V and J, which are trimmed by 2 bases and 6 bases respectively. In the germline V gene, CDR1 corresponds to MNHNS and CDR2 to SASEGT. The cysteine opens and the phenylalanine closes a CDR3 of 12 amino acids. The entry retains the CDR3 DNA only, 36 bases that are in frame from base 1.